Below, 17 T cell receptor beta chains from the same sample are listed, as sequenced in a study of T cells after somatic rescue of genetic block. Clones were read by immunoSEQ multiplex PCR, and TCRdb kept only the in-frame ones, dropping some. The sample contains 55,000 to 70,000 clones, 80% to 95% of which appear only once. Source material: peripheral blood mononuclear cells (PBMCs). These receptors all stem from a man aged 35 to 55.

A remark on this clone: Other nucleotide sequences from this sample produce the same CDR3. J is TRBJ2-5 and V is TRBV5-1; no reliable D call. V lost 0 bases to trimming and J lost 4 bases, with 1 base between them. Germline CDR1 and CDR2: SGHRS and YFSETQ. CDR3 length equals 11 residues. DNA of the CDR3: TGCGCCAGCAGCTTGGCAGAGACCCAGTACTTC. Its translation is CASSLAETQYF. The whole variable domain, remainder taken from reference TRBV5-1 and TRBJ2-5, is KAGVTQTPRYLIKTRGQQVTLSCSPISGHRSVSWYQQTPGQGLQFLFEYFSETQRNKGNFPGRFSGRQFSNSRSEMNVSTLELGDSALYLCASSLAETQYFGPGTRLLVL.

The chain combines TRBV7-7 with TRBJ2-5, with 13 bases lining up with TRBD2. From germline, CDR1 is SSHAT and CDR2 FNYEAQ (reference sequence). The CDR3 extends over 15 amino acids. The CDR3 loop is CAVTRLAGGVETQYF. The CDR3 DNA follows: TGTGCTGTCACAAGACTAGCGGGGGGAGTGGAGACCCAGTACTTC. The full variable domain, rest sourced from reference TRBV7-7 and TRBJ2-5, is GAGVSQSPRYKVTKRGQDVTLRCDPISSHATLYWYQQALGQGPEFLTYFNYEAQPDKSGLPSDRFSAERPEGSISTLTIQRTEQRDSAMYRCAVTRLAGGVETQYFGPGTRLLVL.

The genes are TRBV29-1 and TRBJ2-2; D uncertain. Trimming took 3 bases from V and 7 from J, leaving 12 bases between them. The CDR3 has 13 residues. Germline V CDR1 and CDR2: SQVTM, ANQGSEA. The CDR3 protein is CSVDGPGHGELFF. In DNA form, the CDR3 reads TGCAGCGTTGATGGGCCGGGTCACGGGGAGCTGTTTTTT.

The V and J genes are TRBV5-8 and TRBJ2-2; D call uncertain. The germline V gene encodes CDR1 SGHTS and CDR2 YDEGEE. V gave up 0 bases and J gave up 3 bases, with 6 bases separating them. CDR3 length equals 14 residues. The DNA for the CDR3 is TGTGCCAGCAGCTTGGACGGGTACACCGGGGAGCTGTTTTTT. The encoded protein is CASSLDGYTGELFF.

The genes are TRBV28 and TRBJ2-2, with D possibly being TRBD1 (5 bases). Looked up from germline, CDR1 is MDHEN and CDR2 is SYDVKM. CDR3 length equals 14 residues. V dropped 3 bases and J dropped 7 bases, with 12 bases sitting between them. CDR3 in amino acids: CASSLSQGNGELFF. The CDR3 DNA follows: TGTGCCAGCAGTTTGTCCCAGGGAAACGGGGAGCTGTTTTTT.

This chain uses TRBV2 with TRBJ1-1, with D uncertain. This CDR3 is 14 amino acids long. The germline CDR1 and CDR2 sequences are SNHLY and FYNNEI. V was pared by 6 bases and J by 1 base, with 12 bases between. CDR3 amino acids: CASSRFQENTEAFF. CDR3 nucleotides: TGTGCCAGCAGCCGGTTCCAGGAGAACACTGAAGCTTTCTTT. Together with reference TRBV2 and TRBJ1-1, the CDR3 gives the full variable domain: EPEVTQTPSHQVTQMGQEVILRCVPISNHLYFYWYRQILGQKVEFLVSFYNNEISEKSEIFDDQFSVERPDGSNFTLKIRSTKLEDSAMYFCASSRFQENTEAFFGQGTRLTVV.

The V call is TRBV7-2, the J call TRBJ2-5; D gene unclear. The CDR3 has 14 amino acids. V gave up 5 bases and J gave up 1 base, with 11 bases separating them. Germline CDR1 reads SGHTA; CDR2 reads FQGNSA. This CDR3 is CASSRSKSQETQYF. DNA for the CDR3: TGTGCCAGCAGCCGCTCAAAGTCCCAAGAGACCCAGTACTTC.

This chain connects TRBV6-6 to TRBJ1-2; TRBD1 agrees at 9 bases. This CDR3 spans 15 amino acids. Germline CDR1 is MNHNY and CDR2 is SVGAGI (reference sequence). V dropped 4 bases and J dropped 2; count of bases not matched to a gene: 5. The CDR3 bases are TGTGCCAGCAGTTCCCTGGGACAGGGAAACTATGGCTACACCTTC. Translation: CASSSLGQGNYGYTF.

The rearrangement uses TRBV6-6 and TRBJ2-7, with TRBD2 matching 8 bases. Germline CDR1 reads MNHNY; CDR2 reads SVGAGI (reference sequence). Germline trimming cut 5 bases from V and 3 bases from J; bases unmatched to any gene: 3. The CDR3 covers 13 residues. The CDR3 loop is CASSRGTSYEQYF. The DNA of the CDR3 is TGTGCCAGCAGTCGAGGGACTAGCTACGAGCAGTACTTC.

This chain joins TRBV18 and TRBJ1-4; D might be TRBD1 (5 bases). The CDR3 runs to 13 residues. The germline gives CDR1 KGHSH, CDR2 LQKENI. V gave up 2 bases and J gave up 5 bases, with 6 bases separating them. The CDR3 region is CASSPRGNEKLFF. The DNA of the CDR3 is TGTGCCAGCTCACCAAGGGGAAATGAAAAACTGTTTTTT.

The chain is built from TRBV9 and TRBJ2-3; the D is unclear. CDR1 and CDR2 from the germline V gene are SGDLS and YYNGEE. V gave up 0 bases and J gave up 2 bases, with 10 bases separating them. This CDR3 spans 15 amino acids. The CDR3, as DNA: TGTGCCAGCAGCGTAGAGGACGTGGCCACAGATACGCAGTATTTT. This encodes CASSVEDVATDTQYF. Together with reference TRBV9 and TRBJ2-3, the CDR3 gives the full variable domain: DSGVTQTPKHLITATGQRVTLRCSPRSGDLSVYWYQQSLDQGLQFLIQYYNGEERAKGNILERFSAQQFPDLHSELNLSSLELGDSALYFCASSVEDVATDTQYFGPGTRLTVL.

This sequence joins TRBV18 and TRBJ1-1, with TRBD1 identical over 8 bases. CDR1 is KGHSH and CDR2 is LQKENI in the germline V gene. The J segment lost 5 bases and the V segment lost 5 bases, leaving 13 bases of the junction unmatched. The CDR3 extends over 16 amino acids. This chain's CDR3 is CASSYRTGIRRTEAFF. The CDR3 nucleotides are TGTGCCAGCTCATATCGGACAGGGATTCGGAGGACTGAAGCTTTCTTT.

CDR3 nucleotides: TGTGCCAGCAGCGACAGGGGCACAGATACGCAGTATTTT. Translated, it gives CASSDRGTDTQYF. This chain uses TRBV7-9 with TRBJ2-3, with TRBD1 identical over 7 bases. Germline CDR1 is SEHNR and CDR2 is FQNEAQ (reference sequence). V shed 5 bases and J 1 base; nucleotides not matched to a gene: 0. This CDR3 comprises 13 residues.

This chain connects TRBV2 to TRBJ1-1; D possibly corresponds to TRBD1 (5 bases). The V end was cut by 2 bases, the J end by 1 base, with 8 bases between. This CDR3 is 14 amino acids long. Germline values: CDR1 SNHLY, CDR2 FYNNEI. As DNA, the CDR3 is TGTGCCAGCAGTGAAACAGGATCGAACACTGAAGCTTTCTTT. It yields the protein CASSETGSNTEAFF.

The CDR3: CASSPPRTGELFF. DNA for the CDR3: TGTGCCAGCAGCCCGCCCCGCACCGGGGAGCTGTTTTTT. The chain is built from TRBV11-2 and TRBJ2-2; D unclear. CDR1 SGHAT and CDR2 FQNNGV come from the germline V gene. V was clipped by 5 bases and J by 4 bases, with 8 bases between them. The CDR3 runs to 13 residues.

The rearrangement uses TRBV11-3 and TRBJ1-1; D gene uncertain. The length of the CDR3 is 13 residues. Trimming removed 7 bases at V and 1 base at J, with 10 bases between. Germline V CDR1 and CDR2: SGHNT, YENEEA. CDR3 sequence (DNA): TGTGCCAGCACCGGAATGGAGAACACTGAAGCTTTCTTT. Protein: CASTGMENTEAFF. Looking up the rest from reference TRBV11-3 and TRBJ1-1 gives the full variable domain: EAGVVQSPRYKIIEKKQPVAFWCNPISGHNTLYWYLQNLGQGPELLIRYENEEAVDDSQLPKDRFSAERLKGVDSTLKIQPAELGDSAVYLCASTGMENTEAFFGQGTRLTVV.

V gene TRBV13 combines with J gene TRBJ1-3; D uncertain. V dropped 6 bases and J dropped 4 bases, with 13 bases sitting between them. The germline CDR1 and CDR2 sequences are PRHDT and FYEKMQ (reference sequence). The CDR3 covers 14 residues. CDR3 nucleotides: TGTGCCAGCAGTACTAGACCCGGGGGAAACACCATATATTTT. This codes for CASSTRPGGNTIYF. Using reference TRBV13 and TRBJ1-3 for the parts outside the CDR3, the full variable domain is AAGVIQSPRHLIKEKRETATLKCYPIPRHDTVYWYQQGPGQDPQFLISFYEKMQSDKGSIPDRFSAQQFSDYHSELNMSSLELGDSALYFCASSTRPGGNTIYFGEGSWLTVV.